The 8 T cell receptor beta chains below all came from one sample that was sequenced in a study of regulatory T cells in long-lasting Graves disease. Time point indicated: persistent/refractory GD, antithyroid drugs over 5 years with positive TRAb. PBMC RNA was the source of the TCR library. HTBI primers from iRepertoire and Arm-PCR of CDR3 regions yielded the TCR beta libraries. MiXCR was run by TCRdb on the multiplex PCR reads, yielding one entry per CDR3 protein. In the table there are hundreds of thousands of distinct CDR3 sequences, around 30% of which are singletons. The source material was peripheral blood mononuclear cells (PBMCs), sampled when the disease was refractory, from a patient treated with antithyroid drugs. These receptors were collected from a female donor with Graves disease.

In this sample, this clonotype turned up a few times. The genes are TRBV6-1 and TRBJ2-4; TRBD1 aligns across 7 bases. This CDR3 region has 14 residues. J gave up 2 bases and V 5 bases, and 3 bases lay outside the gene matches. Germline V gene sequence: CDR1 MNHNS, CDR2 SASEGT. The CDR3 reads CASSPDRPKNIQYF. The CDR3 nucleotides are TGTGCCAGCAGTCCGGACAGGCCCAAAAACATTCAGTACTTC.

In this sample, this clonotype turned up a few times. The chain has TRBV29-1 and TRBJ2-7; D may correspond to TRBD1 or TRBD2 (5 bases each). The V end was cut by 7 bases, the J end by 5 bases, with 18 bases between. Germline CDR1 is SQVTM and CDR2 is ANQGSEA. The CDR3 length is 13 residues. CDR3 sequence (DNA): TGCAGCGGATGGGACCCCCGAGGCGACGAGCAGTACTTC. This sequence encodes CSGWDPRGDEQYF.

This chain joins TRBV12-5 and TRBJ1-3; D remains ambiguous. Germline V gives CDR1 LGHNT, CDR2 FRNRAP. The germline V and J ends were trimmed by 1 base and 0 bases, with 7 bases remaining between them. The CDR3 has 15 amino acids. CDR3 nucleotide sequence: TGTGCTAGTGGTTTGGACAGTGCCTCTGGAAACACCATATATTTT. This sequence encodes CASGLDSASGNTIYF.

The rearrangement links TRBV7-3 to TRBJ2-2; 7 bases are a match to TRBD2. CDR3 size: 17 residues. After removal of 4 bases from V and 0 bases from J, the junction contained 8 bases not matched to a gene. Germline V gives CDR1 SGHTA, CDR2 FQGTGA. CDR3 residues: CASSSRTRSTNTGELFF. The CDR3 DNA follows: TGTGCCAGCAGCTCCCGGACTAGGTCCACGAACACCGGGGAGCTGTTTTTT.

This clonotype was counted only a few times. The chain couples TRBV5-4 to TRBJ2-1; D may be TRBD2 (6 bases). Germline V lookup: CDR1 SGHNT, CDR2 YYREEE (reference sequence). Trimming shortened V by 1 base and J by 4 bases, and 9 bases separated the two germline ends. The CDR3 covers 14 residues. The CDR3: CASSLIGGYNEQFF. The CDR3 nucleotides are TGTGCCAGCAGCTTGATAGGAGGGTACAATGAGCAGTTCTTC.

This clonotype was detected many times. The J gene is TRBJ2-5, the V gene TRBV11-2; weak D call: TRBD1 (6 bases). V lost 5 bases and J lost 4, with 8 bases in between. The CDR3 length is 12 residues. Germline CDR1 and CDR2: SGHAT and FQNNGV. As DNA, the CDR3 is TGTGCCAGCAGCACGGACAGAGAGACCCAGTACTTC. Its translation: CASSTDRETQYF.

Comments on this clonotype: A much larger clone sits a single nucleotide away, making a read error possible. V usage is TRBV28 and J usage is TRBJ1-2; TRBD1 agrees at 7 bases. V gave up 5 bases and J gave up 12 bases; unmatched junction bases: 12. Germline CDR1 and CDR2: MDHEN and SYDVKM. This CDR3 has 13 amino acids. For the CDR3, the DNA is TGTGCCAGCAGTCCGACAGGGACGGAGGGCCACACCTTC. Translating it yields CASSPTGTEGHTF.

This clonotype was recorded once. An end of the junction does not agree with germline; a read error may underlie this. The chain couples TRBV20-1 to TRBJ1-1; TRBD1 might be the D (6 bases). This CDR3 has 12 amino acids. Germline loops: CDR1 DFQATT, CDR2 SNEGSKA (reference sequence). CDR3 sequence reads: CSAQGGNPEAFF. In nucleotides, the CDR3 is TGCAGCGCACAAGGGGGGAACCCTGAAGCTTTCTTT.